The 18 T cell receptor beta chains given below trace back to one sample, sequenced in a study of shared clonotypes between healthy human individuals. TCRdb's copy holds only in-frame clones and misses some; the assay was immunoSEQ multiplex PCR. The repertoire has roughly 2,500,000 clones, approximately 94% of them found once; the top ten carry around 0.37%. Sequenced: naive CD4+ T cells from PBMCs. Subset reported: CD45RA+ positively selected. The source is a man between 18 and 29 years old in good health. Some clones in this sample may be carry-over from other donors' samples.

This clone is a singleton in its sample. The genes are TRBV27 and TRBJ1-6, with no clear D. The CDR3 totals 13 residues. Trimming took off 4 bases at V and 9 bases at J, with 10 bases between the two ends. The germline V gene encodes CDR1 MNHEY and CDR2 SMNVEV (reference sequence). In DNA, the CDR3 is TGTGCCAGCAGTTCTCTCACGGGTTCACCCCTCCACTTT. This gives the protein CASSSLTGSPLHF.

This clone has a single count. The J gene is TRBJ2-5, the V gene TRBV29-1, with a weak D call TRBD2 (5 bases). Trimming cost V 7 bases and J 5 bases, with 17 bases left between them. Looked up from germline, CDR1 is SQVTM and CDR2 is ANQGSEA. There are 13 residues in the CDR3. This CDR3 reads CSATRPYIETQYF. DNA for the CDR3: TGCAGCGCTACTAGACCCTACATCGAGACCCAGTACTTC.

The rearrangement joins TRBV27 to TRBJ1-3; D is uncertain. Germline values: CDR1 MNHEY, CDR2 SMNVEV (reference sequence). This CDR3 contains 14 residues. V was shortened by 3 bases and J by 2 bases, with 8 bases between the two germline ends. The CDR3 loop reads CASSFTPAGNTIYF. The CDR3 coding sequence is TGTGCCAGCAGTTTTACCCCTGCTGGAAACACCATATATTTT.

CDR3 DNA: TGTGCCAGCTCACCACAGGGGTTTGGGACCAATGAGCAGTTCTTC. It yields the protein CASSPQGFGTNEQFF. The V and J genes are TRBV18 and TRBJ2-1; D tentatively reads TRBD1 or TRBD2 (5 bases each). V was trimmed by 1 base and J by 6 bases, leaving 13 bases between them. From germline, CDR1 is KGHSH and CDR2 LQKENI. The CDR3 extends over 15 amino acids.

This chain joins TRBV5-1 and TRBJ1-1; no definite D call. The germline CDR1 and CDR2 sequences are SGHRS and YFSETQ. V lost 10 bases and J lost 2, with 15 bases in between. CDR3 length equals 13 residues. DNA of the CDR3: TGCGCCTCCAGACCGGGTACTAACACTGAAGCTTTCTTT. This codes for CASRPGTNTEAFF.

The chain recombines TRBV9 with TRBJ2-1; 14 bases fit TRBD2. This CDR3 spans 18 amino acids. The V segment lost 3 bases and the J segment 6 bases; nucleotides outside the gene matches: 11. Germline V gene data show CDR1 as SGDLS and CDR2 as YYNGEE. CDR3 sequence (DNA): TGTGCCAGCAGCGCGACTAGCGGGAGGGCCTTCTCTCCCAATGAGCAGTTCTTC. Its protein is CASSATSGRAFSPNEQFF.

The chain links TRBV18 to TRBJ2-7; no firm D call. The CDR3 consists of 13 residues. V dropped 2 bases and J dropped 3 bases, with 8 bases sitting between them. Germline V gene data show CDR1 as KGHSH and CDR2 as LQKENI. CDR3 sequence: CASSPAGYYEQYF. CDR3 sequence (DNA): TGTGCCAGCTCACCAGCCGGGTACTACGAGCAGTACTTC.

The rearrangement links TRBV19 to TRBJ1-2; the match to TRBD1 covers 8 bases. Germline CDR1 is LNHDA and CDR2 is SQIVND (reference sequence). Germline trimming cut 3 bases from V and 4 bases from J; bases unmatched to any gene: 7. This CDR3 has 15 residues. The CDR3 loop reads CASSISGGRIYGYTF. CDR3 nucleotides: TGTGCCAGTAGTATTTCAGGGGGCCGGATCTATGGCTACACCTTC.

V and J are TRBV5-5 and TRBJ1-1; D unclear. This CDR3 spans 13 amino acids. Trimming pared 6 bases from V and 6 bases from J, leaving 15 bases between. Looked up from germline, CDR1 is SGHKS and CDR2 is YYEKEE (reference sequence). CDR3 region: CASILAGDSEAFF. The CDR3 coding sequence is TGTGCCAGCATCCTTGCGGGTGATTCTGAAGCTTTCTTT.

Concerning this clone itself: The same CDR3 also results from other DNA sequences found in this sample. The V and J genes are TRBV7-2 and TRBJ1-2, with a possible D match to TRBD1 (5 bases). Trimming pared 2 bases from V and 8 bases from J, leaving 12 bases between. From germline, CDR1 is SGHTA and CDR2 FQGNSA. The CDR3 runs to 13 residues. The CDR3 bases are TGTGCCAGCAGCTTAAGCAGGGTCGGGGGCTACACCTTC. Translation: CASSLSRVGGYTF. Drawing the rest from reference TRBV7-2 and TRBJ1-2, the complete variable domain is GAGVSQSPSNKVTEKGKDVELRCDPISGHTALYWYRQSLGQGLEFLIYFQGNSAPDKSGLPSDRFSAERTGGSVSTLTIQRTQQEDSAVYLCASSLSRVGGYTFGSGTRLTVV.

Notes on this clone: The sample carries other DNA sequences with the same CDR3. The V gene is TRBV10-3, the J gene TRBJ1-1; TRBD1 aligns across 7 bases. Germline trimming cut 2 bases from V and 3 bases from J; bases unmatched to any gene: 3. Per germline, CDR1 ENHRY and CDR2 SYGVKD. This CDR3 is 14 amino acids long. The chain's CDR3 is CAISETGADTEAFF. The CDR3 DNA is TGTGCCATCAGTGAGACAGGGGCGGACACTGAAGCTTTCTTT.

The chain has TRBV2 and TRBJ2-3, with 11 bases that match TRBD1. The CDR3 loop spans 15 amino acids. CDR1 and CDR2 (germline): SNHLY, FYNNEI. The J segment lost 4 bases and the V segment lost 8 bases, leaving 8 bases of the junction unmatched. The CDR3 DNA is TGTGCCAGCGGAGAGGGACAGGGGGATGCAGATACGCAGTATTTT. This translates into CASGEGQGDADTQYF. The whole variable domain, filled in from reference TRBV2 and TRBJ2-3, reads EPEVTQTPSHQVTQMGQEVILRCVPISNHLYFYWYRQILGQKVEFLVSFYNNEISEKSEIFDDQFSVERPDGSNFTLKIRSTKLEDSAMYFCASGEGQGDADTQYFGPGTRLTVL.

CDR3 sequence: CASTKGGSTYEQYF. CDR3 bases: TGCGCCAGCACAAAGGGGGGTAGCACCTACGAGCAGTACTTC. J is TRBJ2-7 and V is TRBV5-1; D may match TRBD1 or TRBD2 (6 bases each). V lost 6 bases, J lost 2 bases, and 15 bases lay in between. The length of the CDR3 is 14 residues. CDR1 and CDR2 from the germline V gene are SGHRS and YFSETQ.

This chain joins TRBV28 and TRBJ2-1, with 9 bases aligning to TRBD2. V was pared by 0 bases and J by 5 bases, with 5 bases of the junction left unmatched. The CDR3 runs 16 residues. Germline values: CDR1 MDHEN, CDR2 SYDVKM. The CDR3 is CASSLWLAGENNEQFF. CDR3 in DNA: TGTGCCAGCAGTTTATGGTTAGCGGGAGAAAACAATGAGCAGTTCTTC.

V gene TRBV4-3 combines with J gene TRBJ1-4; D not resolved. CDR1 and CDR2 (germline): LGHNA, YSLEER. The CDR3 sequence is 16 residues long. Deletions cut 0 bases from V and 7 bases from J, with 15 bases between. The CDR3 protein is CASSQDLGGFREKLFF. CDR3 bases: TGCGCCAGCAGCCAAGATCTAGGAGGGTTTCGTGAAAAACTGTTTTTT.

This clone came up once. The CDR3 region has the DNA TGTGCCAGCAAGAGGGGGAACACTGAAGCTTTCTTT. It is translated as CASKRGNTEAFF. The V and J genes are TRBV4-2 and TRBJ1-1; D may be TRBD1 (5 bases). Germline assignment: CDR1 LGHNA and CDR2 YNFKEQ. The CDR3 extends over 12 amino acids. V was cut by 7 bases and J by 1 base, with 7 bases left in between.

The chain carries TRBV18 and TRBJ1-2; D uncertain. The CDR3 totals 16 residues. Germline V gene data show CDR1 as KGHSH and CDR2 as LQKENI. V shed 2 bases and J shed 2 bases, with 15 bases lying between them. The CDR3 DNA reads TGTGCCAGCTCACCAGGGAGGACGTATACAAACTATGGCTACACCTTC. Translation gives CASSPGRTYTNYGYTF.

Comment on this clone: In the same sample, other DNA sequences code for this CDR3. The V call is TRBV28, the J call TRBJ1-1; no reliable D call. V lost 1 base to trimming and J lost 1 base, with 4 bases between them. Per germline, CDR1 MDHEN and CDR2 SYDVKM. The CDR3 extends over 13 amino acids. The CDR3 DNA is TGTGCCAGCAGTTTATCCCCGAACACTGAAGCTTTCTTT. It yields the protein CASSLSPNTEAFF.